This T cell receptor (beta chain) was identified during a study of OX40 agonist ivuxolimab in advanced cancers. Study-level background: Participants could have had prior anti-PD-1, anti-PD-L1 or anti-CTLA-4 therapy, and about 37% had some. Overall study findings and caveats: Clonal expansion from baseline to week 6 occurred in both CD4+ and CD8+ T cells. What antigens the expanded peripheral T cells recognized was never established.

Remarks on this clone: What it binds is unknown.

This table comes from immunoSEQ multiplex PCR, and its TCRdb copy is limited to in-frame clones, with some not included. This sample yields around 72,000 clones, of which about 86% are seen a single time; more than 2.5% belongs to the top ten. Germline V gene data show CDR1 as MNHNS and CDR2 as SASEGT. This CDR3 is built from 13 residues. The V and J ends lost 6 bases and 7 bases, in that order; junction bases with no gene match: 5. The chain links TRBV6-1 to TRBJ1-2; 10 positions match TRBD1. The sequence came from an adult with an advanced solid tumor such as melanoma, head and neck, liver or kidney cancer. Sequencing was performed on CD4+ or CD8+ T cells sorted from blood, taken in a trial of the OX40 agonist ivuxolimab. The CDR3 sequence: CASSRQGAIGYTF. The CDR3 bases are TGTGCCAGCAGCAGACAGGGGGCTATTGGCTACACCTTC.